The table lists the clone carrying this T cell receptor beta chain with many counts. Its matching antigen is unknown. The data were obtained in a study of blood T cells in healthy people across ages. The donors, healthy Caucasians from Russia, were aged roughly 6 to 90. Sample-barcoded 5' priming and a J-beta primer mix drove a second PCR of roughly 6 to 12 cycles. TCRdb redid the calling of the 5' RACE reads with MiXCR, one entry per CDR3 protein. The top ten clones hold around 16% of a sample with more than 800,000 distinct CDR3 sequences, 29% of them seen once. Overall study findings and caveats: Whereas aged donors had fewer naive CD4+ cells, long-lived donors had more of them and higher diversity.

The source is a woman aged 80 or over in good health. Sequencing was performed on blood.

The CDR3 DNA follows: TGCGCCAGCAGCATCACTTCGGGACTAGCGGTCCAAGAGACCCAGTACTTC. Translated, it gives CASSITSGLAVQETQYF. The rearrangement joins TRBV5-1 to TRBJ2-5, with 11 nucleotides matching TRBD2. The germline CDR1 and CDR2 sequences are SGHRS and YFSETQ. With V trimmed by 4 bases and J by 1 base, 9 bases remained unmatched. The CDR3 sequence is 17 residues long.